These 7 T cell receptor beta chains were sequenced from one sample in a study of blood T cell repertoires in COVID-19. The repertoire was sequenced with immunoSEQ multiplex PCR; TCRdb's copy has only in-frame clones and lacks some. The repertoire includes 200,000 to 250,000 clones, 83% of them detected once, and 5.5% sits in the top ten. Sequencing was carried out using peripheral blood. These receptors were obtained from a human donor in a cohort sampled during active COVID-19.

This chain uses TRBV5-6 with TRBJ2-7; 10 bases map to TRBD1. This CDR3 is 14 amino acids long. The trim removed 4 bases at V and 9 bases at J, leaving 10 bases unmatched. The germline V gene encodes CDR1 SGHDT and CDR2 YYEEEE. The DNA for the CDR3 is TGTGCCAGCAGCCTCCAGGGGACAGGGGAACGGCAGTACTTC. Protein sequence: CASSLQGTGERQYF.

The gene calls are TRBV11-3 and TRBJ2-1, with 8 bases fitting TRBD2. The CDR3 extends over 13 amino acids. Germline CDR1 and CDR2: SGHNT and YENEEA. After removal of 5 bases from V and 6 bases from J, the junction contained 3 bases not matched to a gene. The CDR3 DNA is TGTGCCAGCAGCCAACTAGCGGTCAATGAGCAGTTCTTC. Translating gives CASSQLAVNEQFF.

The chain's CDR3 is CASVNRNEWRGYTF. CDR3 nucleotide sequence: TGTGCCAGCGTTAACCGGAACGAATGGAGGGGCTACACCTTC. This rearrangement joins TRBV6-6 to TRBJ1-2; D is unclear. The V gene lost 8 bases and the J gene lost 8 bases, with 21 bases spanning the gap. CDR1 MNHNY and CDR2 SVGAGI come from the germline V gene (reference sequence). CDR3 size: 14 residues.

The chain employs TRBV3-1 (or the pseudogene TRBV3-2) and TRBJ2-2; 12 positions agree with TRBD2. The CDR3 is 19 amino acids. From germline, CDR1 is LGHDT and CDR2 YNNKEL (reference sequence). The ends lost 0 bases at V and 5 bases at J; junction bases unmatched: 10. CDR3 sequence (DNA): TGTGCCAGCAGCCAAGAGGTGAGACTAGCGGGAGACGGTACCGGGGAGCTGTTTTTT. This translates into CASSQEVRLAGDGTGELFF.

This clone was recorded only once. The CDR3 loop reads CASSPRGDDGYTF. CDR3 coding DNA: TGTGCCAGCAGCCCTCGGGGGGACGATGGCTACACCTTC. V is TRBV6-6 and J is TRBJ1-2, with D possibly matching TRBD1 (5 bases). This CDR3 is 13 amino acids long. Per the germline V gene, CDR1 is MNHNY and CDR2 is SVGAGI (reference sequence). V lost 6 bases to trimming and J lost 6 bases, with 14 bases between them.

The chain couples TRBV3-1 (or the pseudogene TRBV3-2) to TRBJ2-3, with D maybe TRBD1 (6 bases). V was trimmed by 1 base and J by 2 bases, leaving 13 bases between them. The CDR3 loop spans 16 amino acids. Germline V gene data show CDR1 as LGHDT and CDR2 as YNNKEL (reference sequence). This chain's CDR3 is CASSQGQTGDTDTQYF. In DNA form, the CDR3 reads TGTGCCAGCAGCCAAGGGCAGACAGGTGACACAGATACGCAGTATTTT.

In this sample, this clone turned up a few times. The chain couples TRBV19 to TRBJ2-5; a possible D gene is TRBD1 (6 bases). This CDR3 contains 13 residues. The V gene lost 4 bases and the J gene lost 4 bases, with 10 bases spanning the gap. CDR1 and CDR2 from the germline V gene are LNHDA and SQIVND (reference sequence). DNA of the CDR3: TGTGCCAGTAGTACAGGGGTAAGAGAGACCCAGTACTTC. As protein: CASSTGVRETQYF.